The clone carrying this TCR beta chain has at least ten counts. TCRdb independently ran MiXCR on the 5' RACE reads; one entry per CDR3 protein. The table lists 95,000 to 110,000 distinct CDR3 sequences, roughly a tenth of them singletons, with about 3% in the top ten. These data come from a study of neurological immune-mediated disorders. The time point was: longitudinal time-point 3. The V and J ends lost 7 bases and 4 bases, in that order; junction bases with no gene match: 7. This CDR3 has 13 amino acids. CDR1 is DFQATT and CDR2 is SNEGSKA in the germline V gene (reference sequence). The V call is TRBV20-1, the J call TRBJ2-7; TRBD1 matches 10 bases. The sample taken for sequencing was PBMCs. The clonotype comes from a female donor with HTLV-1-associated myelopathy (HAM/TSP). The CDR3, as DNA: TGCAGTGGACAGGGGGCAGCCTTATACGAGCAGTACTTC. It codes for CSGQGAALYEQYF.